The TCR beta chain described here comes from a study of Graves' ophthalmopathy and Graves' hyperthyroidism (dated by TCRdb to 2017 to 2018). Context from the whole study: Peripheral blood samples were taken at the time of initial diagnosis, before any treatment was given. An independent validation cohort was composed of fewer than 20 hyperthyroidism patients and 17 patients who later progressed from hyperthyroidism to ophthalmopathy. In more than five hyperthyroidism patients, the T-cell repertoires found in thyroid tissue were compared with those found in blood. In total, some 130 blood samples were TCR-sequenced: roughly 45 ophthalmopathy, roughly 77 hyperthyroidism and some 17 hyperthyroidism-to-ophthalmopathy patients. After sampling, hyperthyroidism patients received methimazole starting at 30 mg daily, and ophthalmopathy patients received high-dose intravenous methylprednisolone. To explore V-J signatures distinguishing ophthalmopathy from hyperthyroidism, a discovery set of 100 patients (roughly 44 ophthalmopathy, some 57 stable hyperthyroidism) was enrolled. The study used signatures of the TCR beta repertoire to tell Graves' ophthalmopathy apart from Graves' hyperthyroidism and to predict which patients would progress to ophthalmopathy.

The CDR3 covers 13 residues, taking in both the cysteine and the phenylalanine. The retained sequence is limited to the CDR3, 39 bases, with the frame set at the first base. The V end loses 5 bases and the J end loses 7 bases, and a stretch of 12 bases separates them. CDR1 and CDR2 are read off the germline V gene (reference sequence) as LGHDT and YNNKEL. The ophthalmopathy patients had moderately to severely active disease, with a Clinical Activity Score of 3 or higher, a NOSPECS grade of 4 or higher, and a disease duration of less than 3 months. Patients with other autoimmune diseases, uncontrolled infections, pregnancy or lactation were excluded. Diagnosis was based on clinical symptoms, serum thyroxine, TRAb, thyroid ultrasound and orbital computed tomography. Using Ficoll-Paque density gradient centrifugation, PBMCs were isolated from about 10 ml of fresh peripheral blood. Total RNA was extracted with Trizol reagent and quality-checked on an Agilent 2100 Bioanalyzer.

This clonotype was seen more than once but under ten times. This clone's antigen is unknown. It has no much larger one-base neighbor in the sample; base qualities were not kept. For repertoire sequencing, TCR beta CDR3 regions were amplified from RNA transcripts. The first round of RT-PCR was done with HTBI primers and the Qiagen OneStep RT-PCR kit, and was followed by a second round of multiplex PCR, then size selection and purification. Sequencing of the libraries was carried out on an Illumina HiSeq2000 in paired-end mode with 100 bp reads. In the original analysis: SOAPnuke was used for read processing, and reads with adapters, uncalled bases, a mean Phred below 15, or no exact constant-primer or identifier match were discarded. High-quality paired reads were merged with COPE v1.2.5. Unique nucleotide sequences were defined as clonotypes and aligned to IMGT TRB V, D and J references using MiTCR v1.1. Analysis was restricted to V-J combinations with a frequency above 0.0001, which covered roughly 99% of repertoires. A TCR clonal expansion and chaos score per V-J combination was defined as the ratio of F50 clonal expansion to chaos observed in the TCRdist matrix. Welch's t-statistics and random forest were used to reduce features to some 13 V-J combinations, which were fed into a naive Bayes classifier. Thyroid-blood repertoire similarity was quantified with the Morisita-Horn index. TCRdb trimmed public reads at Q25 via fastp, called clones via MiXCR and kept in-frame beta chains. One record per CDR3 amino acid sequence lists the most common genes and DNA. The V and J calls were not made by the authors but by TCRdb's processing. For this sample there are 200,000 to 300,000 distinct CDR3 sequences; 45% appear just once. The top ten clones comprise around 43% of the sample.

Here is what the overall study found, with its caveats: In cross-validation, the 13-signature model distinguished ophthalmopathy from stable hyperthyroidism with nearly 90% sensitivity and 81% to 82% specificity, while in the test set the corresponding values were roughly 80% and 75%. No statistical method was used to set the sample size in advance, and the investigators knew which group each participant was assigned to. In validation, the model predicted ophthalmopathy progression with about 70% sensitivity and about 77% specificity; around twelve predicted patients were CT-confirmed with GO in a median of about 6.2 months. Most of the expanded thyroid clonotypes with a frequency above 0.001 were also detected in blood, and it was suggested that the thyroid immune response may be reflected by blood repertoires.

The source of this sequence is an adult man with Graves' ophthalmopathy. Input material: peripheral blood. In this chain, TRBV3-1 is recombined with TRBJ1-5; the D gene is perhaps TRBD1, on 5 matching bases. At the DNA level, the sequence is TGTGCCAGCAGCTCAGACAGAAGCCAGCCCCAGCATTTT. This sequence encodes CASSSDRSQPQHF.